The next 11 T cell receptor beta chains were all read from a single sample in a study of CD8+ T cells in alopecia areata. Extraction of RNA preceded its reverse transcription into cDNA, which served as the sequencing template. The protocol was immunoSEQ multiplex PCR, while the TCRdb copy is restricted to in-frame clones and leaves out a portion. The sample carries approximately 280,000 clones, roughly 64% recorded once. Documented treatment: oral pan-JAK inhibitor, 5-10 mg twice daily. The sample was CD4+ T cells sorted from blood, taken at week 24, from a patient treated with tofacitinib. Receptor source: a human donor with alopecia areata.

The chain has TRBV5-1 and TRBJ1-3; D gene uncertain. Germline loops: CDR1 SGHRS, CDR2 YFSETQ. V was trimmed by 0 bases and J by 0 bases, leaving 4 bases between them. The CDR3 has 14 residues. CDR3 DNA: TGCGCCAGCAGCTTGGAAGTCTCTGGAAACACCATATATTTT. Amino acids: CASSLEVSGNTIYF. Together with reference TRBV5-1 and TRBJ1-3, the CDR3 gives the full variable domain: KAGVTQTPRYLIKTRGQQVTLSCSPISGHRSVSWYQQTPGQGLQFLFEYFSETQRNKGNFPGRFSGRQFSNSRSEMNVSTLELGDSALYLCASSLEVSGNTIYFGEGSWLTVV.

The rearrangement uses TRBV11-2 and TRBJ2-3; tentatively, D is TRBD1 or TRBD2 (7 bases each). The CDR3 spans 16 residues. Germline loops: CDR1 SGHAT, CDR2 FQNNGV. Trimming took off 3 bases at V and 2 bases at J, with 15 bases between the two ends. The CDR3 reads CASSLGRGGITDTQYF. CDR3 DNA: TGTGCCAGCAGCTTGGGCAGGGGGGGGATCACAGATACGCAGTATTTT.

The chain carries TRBV4-1 and TRBJ1-1, with TRBD1 identical over 8 bases. The CDR3 has 14 amino acids. V dropped 3 bases and J dropped 5; count of bases not matched to a gene: 5. Germline CDR1 reads MGHRA; CDR2 reads YSYEKL. CDR3 DNA: TGCGCCAGCAGCCACCCGGACAGGGCGACTGAAGCTTTCTTT. It translates to CASSHPDRATEAFF.

This clone occurred a few times. This chain links TRBV5-1 with TRBJ2-3; D is uncertain. From germline, CDR1 is SGHRS and CDR2 YFSETQ. V was cut by 4 bases and J by 6 bases, with 9 bases left in between. CDR3 length equals 12 residues. This chain's CDR3 is CASSRPEDTQYF. CDR3 DNA sequence: TGCGCCAGCAGCAGGCCTGAGGATACGCAGTATTTT.

This clone was observed a few times. This specimen includes other DNA sequences encoding the same CDR3. V and J are TRBV6-5 and TRBJ2-7, with D perhaps matching TRBD2 (6 bases). There are 14 residues in the CDR3. Germline V CDR1 and CDR2: MNHEY, SVGAGI. The V end lost 2 bases, the J end lost 3 bases, and 11 bases lay between the germline ends. The CDR3 reads CASSYSRGSYEQYF. The CDR3 coding sequence is TGTGCCAGCAGTTACAGCCGGGGGAGCTACGAGCAGTACTTC.

This chain uses TRBV5-1 with TRBJ2-5, with 7 bases identical to TRBD2. CDR1 and CDR2 from the germline V gene are SGHRS and YFSETQ. Germline trimming cut 4 bases from V and 3 bases from J; bases unmatched to any gene: 6. The CDR3 has 14 amino acids. The CDR3 spells CASSAGTIEETQYF. The CDR3 nucleotides are TGCGCCAGCAGCGCCGGGACTATAGAAGAGACCCAGTACTTC. The variable domain in full, completed from reference TRBV5-1 and TRBJ2-5, reads KAGVTQTPRYLIKTRGQQVTLSCSPISGHRSVSWYQQTPGQGLQFLFEYFSETQRNKGNFPGRFSGRQFSNSRSEMNVSTLELGDSALYLCASSAGTIEETQYFGPGTRLLVL.

This clone has only one observation. The J gene is TRBJ2-7, the V gene TRBV29-1; D is possibly TRBD2 (6 bases). With 8 bases removed from V and 3 bases from J, the gap between germline ends came to 11 bases. Germline assignment: CDR1 SQVTM and CDR2 ANQGSEA. The CDR3 has 11 residues. CDR3 nucleotide sequence: TGCAGCACTAGGGACTTCTACGAGCAGTACTTC. Its protein product is CSTRDFYEQYF.

This chain joins TRBV6-5 and TRBJ1-2; 7 nucleotides match TRBD1. The CDR3 totals 12 residues. In germline, CDR1 is MNHEY, CDR2 SVGAGI. Germline trimming cut 7 bases from V and 6 bases from J; bases unmatched to any gene: 5. Here the CDR3 reads CASTRQGDGYTF. The CDR3 DNA reads TGTGCCAGCACGCGACAGGGCGATGGCTACACCTTC.

The chain carries TRBV2 and TRBJ2-3, with unresolved D. The CDR3 length is 9 residues. Trimming took 3 bases from V and 8 from J, leaving 0 bases between them. Germline CDR1 SNHLY, CDR2 FYNNEI. DNA of the CDR3: TGTGCCAGCAGTGATACGCAGTATTTT. Protein product: CASSDTQYF.

The J gene is TRBJ1-2, the V gene TRBV28; D not certain. Germline V gives CDR1 MDHEN, CDR2 SYDVKM. Trimming left V 5 bases short and J 0 bases short, with 16 bases between. The CDR3 sequence is 16 residues long. CDR3 sequence: CASSVDLGLTNYGYTF. The CDR3 DNA is TGTGCCAGCAGTGTGGACCTGGGATTAACTAACTATGGCTACACCTTC.

The chain carries TRBV4-3 and TRBJ2-1, with TRBD1 matching over 9 bases. This CDR3 region has 16 residues. Unmatched junction bases numbered 4, after V lost 0 bases and J lost 4 bases. The V gene's germline CDR1 is LGHNA and CDR2 YSLEER. The CDR3, as DNA: TGCGCCAGCAGCCAAGAGGGGACAGGGTGGTACAATGAGCAGTTCTTC. It codes for CASSQEGTGWYNEQFF.